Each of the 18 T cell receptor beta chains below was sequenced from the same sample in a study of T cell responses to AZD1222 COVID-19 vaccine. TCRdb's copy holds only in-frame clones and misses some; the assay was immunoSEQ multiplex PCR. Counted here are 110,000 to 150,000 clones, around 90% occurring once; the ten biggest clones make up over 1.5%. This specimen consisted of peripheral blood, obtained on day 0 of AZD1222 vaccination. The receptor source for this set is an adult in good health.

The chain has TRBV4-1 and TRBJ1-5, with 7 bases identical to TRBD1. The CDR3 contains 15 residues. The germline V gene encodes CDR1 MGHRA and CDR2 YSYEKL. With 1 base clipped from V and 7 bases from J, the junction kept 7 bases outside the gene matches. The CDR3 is CASSQGDRDGQPQHF. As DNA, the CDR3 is TGCGCCAGCAGCCAAGGAGACAGGGATGGGCAGCCCCAGCATTTT.

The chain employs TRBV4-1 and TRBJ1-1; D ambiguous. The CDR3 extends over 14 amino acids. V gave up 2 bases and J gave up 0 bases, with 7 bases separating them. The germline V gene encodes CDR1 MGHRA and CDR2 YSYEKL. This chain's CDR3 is CASSQLLMNTEAFF. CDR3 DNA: TGCGCCAGCAGCCAACTCCTGATGAACACTGAAGCTTTCTTT.

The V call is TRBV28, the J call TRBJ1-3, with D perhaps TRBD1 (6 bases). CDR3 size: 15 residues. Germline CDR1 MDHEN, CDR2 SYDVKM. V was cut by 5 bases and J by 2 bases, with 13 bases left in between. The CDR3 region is CASSTQGAPGNTIYF. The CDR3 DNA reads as TGTGCCAGCAGTACACAGGGTGCTCCTGGAAACACCATATATTTT.

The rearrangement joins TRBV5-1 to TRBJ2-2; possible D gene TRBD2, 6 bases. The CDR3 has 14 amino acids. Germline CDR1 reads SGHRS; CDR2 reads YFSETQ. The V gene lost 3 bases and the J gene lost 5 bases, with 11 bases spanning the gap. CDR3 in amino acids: CASSSGTGTGELFF. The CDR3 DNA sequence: TGCGCCAGCAGCTCCGGGACTGGAACCGGGGAGCTGTTTTTT.

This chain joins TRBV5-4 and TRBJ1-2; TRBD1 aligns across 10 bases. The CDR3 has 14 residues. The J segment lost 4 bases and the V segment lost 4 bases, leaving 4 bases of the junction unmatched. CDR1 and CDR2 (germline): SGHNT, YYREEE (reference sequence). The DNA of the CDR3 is TGTGCCAGCAGCCGGACAGGGGGTTTCTATGGCTACACCTTC. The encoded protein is CASSRTGGFYGYTF.

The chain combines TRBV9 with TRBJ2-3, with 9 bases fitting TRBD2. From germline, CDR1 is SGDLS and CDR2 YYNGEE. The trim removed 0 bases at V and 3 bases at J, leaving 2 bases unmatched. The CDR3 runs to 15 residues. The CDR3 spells CASSVEAGGTDTQYF. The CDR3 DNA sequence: TGTGCCAGCAGCGTAGAAGCGGGAGGAACAGATACGCAGTATTTT.

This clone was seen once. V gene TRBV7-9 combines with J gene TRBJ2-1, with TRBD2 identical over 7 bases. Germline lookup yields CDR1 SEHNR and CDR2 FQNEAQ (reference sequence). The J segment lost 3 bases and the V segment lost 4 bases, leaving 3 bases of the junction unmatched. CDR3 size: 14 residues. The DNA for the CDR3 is TGTGCCAGCAGCTCGGGGGGTAACTACAATGAGCAGTTCTTC. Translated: CASSSGGNYNEQFF. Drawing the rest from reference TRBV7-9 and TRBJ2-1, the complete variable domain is DTGVSQNPRHKITKRGQNVTFRCDPISEHNRLYWYRQTLGQGPEFLTYFQNEAQLEKSRLLSDRFSAERPKGSFSTLEIQRTEQGDSAMYLCASSSGGNYNEQFFGPGTRLTVL.

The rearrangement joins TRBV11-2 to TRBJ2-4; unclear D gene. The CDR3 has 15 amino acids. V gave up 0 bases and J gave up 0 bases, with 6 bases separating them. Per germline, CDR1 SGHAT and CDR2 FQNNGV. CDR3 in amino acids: CASSLESRAKNIQYF. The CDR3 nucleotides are TGTGCCAGCAGCTTAGAAAGTAGAGCCAAAAACATTCAGTACTTC.

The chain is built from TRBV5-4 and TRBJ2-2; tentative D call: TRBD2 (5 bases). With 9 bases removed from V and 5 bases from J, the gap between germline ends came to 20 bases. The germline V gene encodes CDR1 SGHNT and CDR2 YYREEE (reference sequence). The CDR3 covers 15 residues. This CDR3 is CAIPRDHYLTGELFF. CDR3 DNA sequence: TGTGCCATCCCCCGGGATCATTATTTGACCGGGGAGCTGTTTTTT. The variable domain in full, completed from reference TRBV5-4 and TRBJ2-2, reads ETGVTQSPTHLIKTRGQQVTLRCSSQSGHNTVSWYQQALGQGPQFIFQYYREEENGRGNFPPRFSGLQFPNYSSELNVNALELDDSALYLCAIPRDHYLTGELFFGEGSRLTVL.

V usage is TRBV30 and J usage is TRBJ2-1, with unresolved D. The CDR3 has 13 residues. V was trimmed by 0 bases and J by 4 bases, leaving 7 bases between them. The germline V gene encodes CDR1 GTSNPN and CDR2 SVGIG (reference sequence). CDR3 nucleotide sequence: TGTGCCTGGAGTGTAACTGGTTACAATGAGCAGTTCTTC. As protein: CAWSVTGYNEQFF.

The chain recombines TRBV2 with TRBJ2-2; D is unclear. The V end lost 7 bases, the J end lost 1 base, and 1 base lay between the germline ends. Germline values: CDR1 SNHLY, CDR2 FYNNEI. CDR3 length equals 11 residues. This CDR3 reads CASKNTGELFF. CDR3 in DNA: TGTGCCAGCAAGAACACCGGGGAGCTGTTTTTT.

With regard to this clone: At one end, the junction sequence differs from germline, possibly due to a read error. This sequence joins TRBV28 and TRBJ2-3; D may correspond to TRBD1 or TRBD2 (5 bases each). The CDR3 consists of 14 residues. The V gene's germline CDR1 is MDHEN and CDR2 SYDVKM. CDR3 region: CASRGVRSRDTQYF. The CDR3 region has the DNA TGTGCCAGCAGGGGGGTTAGGAGCAGAGATACGCAGTATTTT. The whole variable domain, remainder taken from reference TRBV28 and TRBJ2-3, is DVKVTQSSRYLVKRTGEKVFLECVQDMDHENMFWYRQDPGLGLRLIYFSYDVKMKEKGDIPEGYSVSREKKERFSLILESASTNQTSMYLCASRGVRSRDTQYFGPGTRLTVL.

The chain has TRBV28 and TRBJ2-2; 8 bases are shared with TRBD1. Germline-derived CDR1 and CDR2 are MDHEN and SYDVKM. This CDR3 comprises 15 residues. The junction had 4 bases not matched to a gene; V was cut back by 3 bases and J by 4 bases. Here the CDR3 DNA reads TGTGCCAGCAGTTTCAGCAGGGGGCTCACCGGGGAGCTGTTTTTT. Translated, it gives CASSFSRGLTGELFF.

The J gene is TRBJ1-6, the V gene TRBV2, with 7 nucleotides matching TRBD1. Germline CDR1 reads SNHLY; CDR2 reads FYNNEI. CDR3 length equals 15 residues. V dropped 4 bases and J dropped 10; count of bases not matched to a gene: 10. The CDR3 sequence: CASSGGGTVPSPLHF. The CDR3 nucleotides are TGTGCCAGCAGTGGGGGGGGGACAGTTCCCTCACCCCTCCACTTT.

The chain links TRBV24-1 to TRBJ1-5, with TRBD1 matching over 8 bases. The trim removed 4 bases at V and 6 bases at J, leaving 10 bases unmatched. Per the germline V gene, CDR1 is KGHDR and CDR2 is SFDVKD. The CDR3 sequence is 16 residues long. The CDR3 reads CATSDRGQGGTQPQHF. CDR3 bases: TGTGCCACCAGTGACCGCGGACAGGGTGGTACTCAGCCCCAGCATTTT.

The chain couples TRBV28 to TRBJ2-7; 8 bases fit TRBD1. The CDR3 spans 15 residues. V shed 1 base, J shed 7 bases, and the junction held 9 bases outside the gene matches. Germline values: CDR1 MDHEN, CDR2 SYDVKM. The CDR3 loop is CASSLSRTGPREQYF. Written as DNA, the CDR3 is TGTGCCAGCAGTTTATCCAGGACAGGGCCGAGGGAGCAGTACTTC.

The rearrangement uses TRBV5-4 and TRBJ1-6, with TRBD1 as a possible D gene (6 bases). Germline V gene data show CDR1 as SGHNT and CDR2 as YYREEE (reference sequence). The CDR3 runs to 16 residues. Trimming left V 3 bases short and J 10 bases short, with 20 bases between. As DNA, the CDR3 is TGTGCCAGCAGCTCGGGAAAACAGGGCTTTGGATCACCCCTCCACTTT. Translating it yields CASSSGKQGFGSPLHF. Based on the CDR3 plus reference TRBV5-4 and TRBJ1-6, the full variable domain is ETGVTQSPTHLIKTRGQQVTLRCSSQSGHNTVSWYQQALGQGPQFIFQYYREEENGRGNFPPRFSGLQFPNYSSELNVNALELDDSALYLCASSSGKQGFGSPLHFGNGTRLTVT.

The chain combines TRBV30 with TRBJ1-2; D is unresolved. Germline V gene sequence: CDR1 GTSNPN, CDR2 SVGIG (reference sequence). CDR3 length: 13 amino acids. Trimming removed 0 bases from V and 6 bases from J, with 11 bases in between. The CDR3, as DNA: TGTGCCTGGAGTGTAATCTGGGCTGATGGCTACACCTTC. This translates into CAWSVIWADGYTF.